Following are 23 T cell receptor beta chains from one sample sequenced in a study of blood T cell repertoires in COVID-19. The table came from immunoSEQ multiplex PCR; TCRdb's copy has only in-frame clones and leaves some out. The sample yields over 200,000 clones, 88% seen once. Specimen: peripheral blood. Source of these receptors: a woman aged 55 to 70 with acute or convalescent COVID-19.

V is TRBV4-2 and J is TRBJ2-5, with 12 nucleotides matching TRBD2. The germline V gene encodes CDR1 LGHNA and CDR2 YNFKEQ. V was clipped by 2 bases and J by 3 bases; unmatched bases: 7. This CDR3 comprises 17 residues. DNA for the CDR3: TGTGCCAGCAGCCAACGCCTGACTAGCGGGGGAGAAGAGACCCAGTACTTC. Translation: CASSQRLTSGGEETQYF.

The chain is built from TRBV3-1 (or the pseudogene TRBV3-2) and TRBJ2-3, with TRBD2 matching over 9 bases. This CDR3 contains 15 residues. Germline CDR1 is LGHDT and CDR2 is YNNKEL (reference sequence). V lost 3 bases, J lost 3 bases, and 4 bases stayed unmatched. The CDR3: CASSHPLAGTDTQYF. CDR3 sequence (DNA): TGTGCCAGCAGCCACCCCCTAGCGGGGACAGATACGCAGTATTTT.

This clone was seen a single time. The chain links TRBV11-2 to TRBJ1-3; D not certain. In germline, CDR1 is SGHAT, CDR2 FQNNGV. The CDR3 is 16 amino acids. V was clipped by 3 bases and J by 0 bases, with 12 bases between them. CDR3 residues: CASSFFKQSSGNTIYF. CDR3 in DNA: TGTGCCAGCAGCTTTTTTAAACAGAGCTCTGGAAACACCATATATTTT.

The rearrangement uses TRBV7-2 and TRBJ2-5, with 14 bases lining up with TRBD2. The CDR3 has 19 amino acids. The germline gives CDR1 SGHTA, CDR2 FQGNSA. After removal of 6 bases from V and 4 bases from J, the junction contained 16 bases not matched to a gene. As DNA, the CDR3 is TGTGCCAGCAGGAAACCGGGACTAGCGGGGGCCCAAAGGGGAGAGACCCAGTACTTC. Its translation is CASRKPGLAGAQRGETQYF. The whole variable domain, remainder taken from reference TRBV7-2 and TRBJ2-5, is GAGVSQSPSNKVTEKGKDVELRCDPISGHTALYWYRQSLGQGLEFLIYFQGNSAPDKSGLPSDRFSAERTGGSVSTLTIQRTQQEDSAVYLCASRKPGLAGAQRGETQYFGPGTRLLVL.

CDR3 bases: TGTGCCAGTAGTATAGAGACCGCGGGAGTAGTGTATACGCAGTATTTT. This translates into CASSIETAGVVYTQYF. The V gene is TRBV19, the J gene TRBJ2-3; TRBD2 matches at 7 bases. CDR3 length: 16 residues. Unmatched junction bases numbered 10, after V lost 0 bases and J lost 7 bases. Germline CDR1 LNHDA, CDR2 SQIVND (reference sequence).

This chain connects TRBV2 to TRBJ1-3, with TRBD1 matching over 7 bases. The CDR3 has 16 amino acids. Unmatched junction bases numbered 3, after V lost 1 base and J lost 0 bases. The germline CDR1 and CDR2 sequences are SNHLY and FYNNEI. In DNA, the CDR3 is TGTGCCAGCAGTGAAGACAGGGGAATCTCTGGAAACACCATATATTTT. Translating gives CASSEDRGISGNTIYF.

CDR3 region: CAGTGGTDTQYF. CDR3 DNA sequence: TGTGCCGGGACAGGGGGAACAGATACGCAGTATTTT. The gene calls are TRBV12-2 and TRBJ2-3; the DNA was not compared with TRBD1, the D call given in the table. TRBV12-2 is flagged as a pseudogene. CDR3 size: 12 residues.

J is TRBJ1-2 and V is TRBV6-5; TRBD1 agrees at 8 bases. Trimming removed 0 bases from V and 2 bases from J; junction bases left unmatched: 2. Germline values: CDR1 MNHEY, CDR2 SVGAGI. The CDR3 is 15 amino acids. CDR3 region: CASSYSTGDNYGYTF. CDR3 nucleotide sequence: TGTGCCAGCAGTTACTCGACAGGGGACAACTATGGCTACACCTTC.

The V gene is TRBV19, the J gene TRBJ1-5; unclear D gene. The V gene lost 7 bases and the J gene lost 0 bases, with 10 bases spanning the gap. CDR1 is LNHDA and CDR2 is SQIVND in the germline V gene (reference sequence). CDR3 length: 14 amino acids. CDR3 nucleotide sequence: TGTGCCAGTAACGACGGACTTAGCAATCAGCCCCAGCATTTT. Translated, it gives CASNDGLSNQPQHF.

This chain uses TRBV5-8 with TRBJ1-1, with a possible D match to TRBD1 (6 bases). In germline, CDR1 is SGHTS, CDR2 YDEGEE. Trimming removed 4 bases from V and 14 bases from J, with 21 bases in between. This CDR3 contains 13 residues. This CDR3 reads CASSPEGDGVRFF. The DNA of the CDR3 is TGTGCCAGCAGCCCTGAGGGGGACGGGGTTAGGTTCTTT. The entire variable domain, with the rest obtained from reference TRBV5-8 and TRBJ1-1, is as follows: EAGVTQSPTHLIKTRGQQATLRCSPISGHTSVYWYQQALGLGLQFLLWYDEGEERNRGNFPPRFSGRQFPNYSSELNVNALELEDSALYLCASSPEGDGVRFFGQGTRLTVV.

The gene calls are TRBV30 and TRBJ2-7; 8 bases align to TRBD1. Germline trimming cut 1 base from V and 4 bases from J; bases unmatched to any gene: 9. In germline, CDR1 is GTSNPN, CDR2 SVGIG (reference sequence). There are 15 residues in the CDR3. In DNA form, the CDR3 reads TGTGCCTGGAGTGCCTCCGGGACAGGTTCATACGAGCAGTACTTC. Translated: CAWSASGTGSYEQYF.

The chain combines TRBV7-9 with TRBJ1-5; D is perhaps TRBD1 (6 bases). Per the germline V gene, CDR1 is SEHNR and CDR2 is FQNEAQ (reference sequence). Deletions cut 3 bases from V and 4 bases from J, with 16 bases between. The CDR3 runs to 16 residues. The CDR3: CASSFDGQTLNQPQHF. CDR3 sequence (DNA): TGTGCCAGCAGCTTTGATGGACAGACATTAAATCAGCCCCAGCATTTT.

The chain has TRBV6-5 and TRBJ2-7; TRBD1 is a possible D gene (6 bases). The CDR3 is 12 residues long. Germline loops: CDR1 MNHEY, CDR2 SVGAGI. V was shortened by 6 bases and J by 4 bases, with 10 bases between the two germline ends. CDR3 region: CASRWTAYEQYF. The CDR3 coding sequence is TGTGCCAGCAGGTGGACAGCTTACGAGCAGTACTTC.

The chain has TRBV9 and TRBJ2-1; maybe TRBD2 (6 bases). The V end was cut by 1 base, the J end by 9 bases, with 17 bases between. Germline CDR1 SGDLS, CDR2 YYNGEE. The CDR3 spans 15 residues. CDR3: CASSVREGGIGEQFF. CDR3 in DNA: TGTGCCAGCAGCGTACGTGAGGGAGGAATCGGTGAGCAGTTCTTC.

This clone was observed many times. This chain uses TRBV5-1 with TRBJ2-7; TRBD1 agrees at 7 bases. CDR3 length: 13 amino acids. Germline V lookup: CDR1 SGHRS, CDR2 YFSETQ. V gave up 5 bases and J gave up 3 bases; unmatched junction bases: 5. CDR3 protein: CASRTGPRYEQYF. The CDR3 DNA follows: TGCGCCAGCAGGACAGGGCCTCGCTACGAGCAGTACTTC.

This clone was detected only a few times. The CDR3 region is CASRQGAWSYGYTF. CDR3 sequence (DNA): TGTGCCAGCAGACAGGGGGCATGGAGCTATGGCTACACCTTC. The J gene is TRBJ1-2, the V gene TRBV28; 9 bases match TRBD1. This CDR3 is 14 amino acids long. With 6 bases clipped from V and 4 bases from J, the junction kept 6 bases outside the gene matches. CDR1 is MDHEN and CDR2 is SYDVKM in the germline V gene.

This clone was detected a few times. V usage is TRBV30 and J usage is TRBJ2-2; maybe TRBD1 (5 bases). Trimming pared 4 bases from V and 6 bases from J, leaving 12 bases between. Looked up from germline, CDR1 is GTSNPN and CDR2 is SVGIG (reference sequence). The CDR3 runs 13 residues. In DNA form, the CDR3 reads TGTGCCTGGACTGACAGTTATTCCGGGGAGCTGTTTTTT. Its translation: CAWTDSYSGELFF.

This chain uses TRBV7-2 with TRBJ2-7, with 7 positions matching TRBD2. Germline CDR1 reads SGHTA; CDR2 reads FQGNSA. The CDR3 has 14 residues. Trimming at V came to 5 bases and at J to 0 bases, leaving 4 bases not matched to a gene. In DNA, the CDR3 is TGTGCCAGCAGCCAGGGACTATCCTCCTACGAGCAGTACTTC. Residues: CASSQGLSSYEQYF.

The chain recombines TRBV7-9 with TRBJ2-6; D is unclear. V was pared by 0 bases and J by 6 bases, with 3 bases between. The CDR3 has 13 residues. The germline V gene has CDR1 SEHNR and CDR2 FQNEAQ (reference sequence). The CDR3 sequence is CASSLAAANVLTF. DNA for the CDR3: TGTGCCAGCAGCTTAGCGGCGGCCAACGTCCTGACTTTC. The whole variable domain, remainder taken from reference TRBV7-9 and TRBJ2-6, is DTGVSQNPRHKITKRGQNVTFRCDPISEHNRLYWYRQTLGQGPEFLTYFQNEAQLEKSRLLSDRFSAERPKGSFSTLEIQRTEQGDSAMYLCASSLAAANVLTFGAGSRLTVL.

The chain carries TRBV14 and TRBJ2-7, with D unclear. CDR3 length: 13 amino acids. V was shortened by 0 bases and J by 4 bases, with 7 bases between the two germline ends. Germline V gene lookup returns CDR1 SGHDN and CDR2 FVKESK. The CDR3 sequence: CASSQDLGYEQYF. In DNA form, the CDR3 reads TGTGCCAGCAGCCAAGACCTCGGTTACGAGCAGTACTTC.

This clone showed up just once. V usage is TRBV7-2 and J usage is TRBJ2-7; the match to TRBD1 covers 10 bases. This CDR3 is built from 14 residues. Germline V gives CDR1 SGHTA, CDR2 FQGNSA. Unmatched junction bases numbered 6, after V lost 4 bases and J lost 6 bases. CDR3 sequence (DNA): TGTGCCAGCAGCTCCGGGACAGGGGTAACCGAGCAGTACTTC. As protein: CASSSGTGVTEQYF.

The chain joins TRBV9 to TRBJ2-1, with 10 bases lining up with TRBD2. Trimming at V came to 0 bases and at J to 3 bases, leaving 18 bases not matched to a gene. Germline V gene data show CDR1 as SGDLS and CDR2 as YYNGEE. The CDR3 runs 21 residues. The CDR3 DNA reads as TGTGCCAGCAGCGTAGAAGGGGCTAGCGGGAGCCCCCAAGAGGTCTACAATGAGCAGTTCTTC. Protein sequence: CASSVEGASGSPQEVYNEQFF.

V is TRBV4-3 and J is TRBJ2-2; 9 bases fit TRBD1. The CDR3 sequence is 17 residues long. The germline V gene encodes CDR1 LGHNA and CDR2 YSLEER. The V and J ends lost 3 bases and 3 bases, in that order; junction bases with no gene match: 8. The CDR3 spells CASSQAAGQGYTGELFF. The DNA of the CDR3 is TGCGCCAGCAGCCAGGCCGCGGGACAGGGCTACACCGGGGAGCTGTTTTTT.